This TCR beta chain was captured by sequencing in a study of blood T cell repertoires in COVID-19. The overall study: In each case, the material was cDNA or gDNA derived from T cells, B-cell-depleted T cells, or PBMCs.

Germline assignment: CDR1 SGHAT and CDR2 FQNNGV. Germline trimming cut 4 bases from V and 5 bases from J; bases unmatched to any gene: 13. The CDR3 covers 16 residues. The Seattle site enrolled patients during active infection and followed them longitudinally. Authors' processing steps: Reference gene primers were amplified, and this amplification served to estimate nucleated cell counts. Sequencing used immunoSEQ multiplex PCR; TCRdb keeps in-frame clones, though not all of them. V, J and clone size were drawn from that table, and D and trimming were deduced from the DNA. The table has approximately 150,000 clones, about 85% seen once.

The sequence was collected from a woman aged 45-65 years with COVID-19, enrolled during active disease. The material sequenced was peripheral blood. The rearrangement uses TRBV11-2 and TRBJ2-5; 7 nucleotides line up with TRBD2. The CDR3 nucleotides read TGTGCCAGCAGCTCCGGAGCGGGGCTTGAGGGGGAGACCCAGTACTTC. Translation gives CASSSGAGLEGETQYF. Full variable domain (remainder filled in from reference TRBV11-2 and TRBJ2-5): EAGVAQSPRYKIIEKRQSVAFWCNPISGHATLYWYQQILGQGPKLLIQFQNNGVVDDSQLPKDRFSAERLKGVDSTLKIQPAKLEDSAVYLCASSSGAGLEGETQYFGPGTRLLVL.